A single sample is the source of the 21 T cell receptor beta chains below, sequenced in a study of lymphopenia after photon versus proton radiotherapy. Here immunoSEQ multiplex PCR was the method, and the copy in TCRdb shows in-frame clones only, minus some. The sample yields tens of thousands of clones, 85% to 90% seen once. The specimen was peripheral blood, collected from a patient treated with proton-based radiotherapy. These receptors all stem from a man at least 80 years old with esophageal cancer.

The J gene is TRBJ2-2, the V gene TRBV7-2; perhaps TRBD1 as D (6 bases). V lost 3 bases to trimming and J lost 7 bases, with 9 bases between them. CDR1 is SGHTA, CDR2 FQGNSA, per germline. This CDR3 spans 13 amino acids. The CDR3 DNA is TGTGCCAGCAGCTTCAGGGGTGACGGGGAGCTGTTTTTT. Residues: CASSFRGDGELFF.

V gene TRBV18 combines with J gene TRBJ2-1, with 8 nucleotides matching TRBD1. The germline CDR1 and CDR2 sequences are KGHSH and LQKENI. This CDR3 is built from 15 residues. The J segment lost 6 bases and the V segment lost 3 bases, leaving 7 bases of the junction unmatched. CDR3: CASSPTGGEVNEQFF. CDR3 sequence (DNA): TGTGCCAGCTCACCTACAGGGGGTGAGGTCAATGAGCAGTTCTTC.

DNA for the CDR3: TGTGCCAGCAGCTTAGGCTCCGGACAGGGGCAGGTACTGTTTTTT. Translation: CASSLGSGQGQVLFF. The chain combines TRBV11-2 with TRBJ1-4; 9 nucleotides align to TRBD1. This CDR3 spans 15 amino acids. Looked up from germline, CDR1 is SGHAT and CDR2 is FQNNGV. After removal of 1 base from V and 13 bases from J, the junction contained 10 bases not matched to a gene.

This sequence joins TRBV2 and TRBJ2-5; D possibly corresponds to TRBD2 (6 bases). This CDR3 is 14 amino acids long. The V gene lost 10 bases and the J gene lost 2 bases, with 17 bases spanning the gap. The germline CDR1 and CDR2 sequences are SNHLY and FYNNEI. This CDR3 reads CATKSGTGQETQYF. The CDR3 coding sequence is TGTGCCACCAAGTCCGGGACTGGGCAAGAGACCCAGTACTTC.

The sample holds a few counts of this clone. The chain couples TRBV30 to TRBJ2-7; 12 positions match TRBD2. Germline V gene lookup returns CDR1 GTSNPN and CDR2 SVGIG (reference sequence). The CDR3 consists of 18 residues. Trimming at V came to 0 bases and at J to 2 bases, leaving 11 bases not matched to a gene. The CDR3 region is CAWSVSRTSGNWPYEQYF. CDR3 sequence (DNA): TGTGCCTGGAGTGTCTCCCGGACTAGCGGGAATTGGCCCTACGAGCAGTACTTC.

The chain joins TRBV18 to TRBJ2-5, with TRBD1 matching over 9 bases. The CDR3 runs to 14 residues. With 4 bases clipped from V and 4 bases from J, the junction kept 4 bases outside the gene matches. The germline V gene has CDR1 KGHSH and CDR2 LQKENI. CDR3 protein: CASSQGQGGETQYF. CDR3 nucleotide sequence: TGTGCCAGCTCACAGGGACAGGGTGGAGAGACCCAGTACTTC.

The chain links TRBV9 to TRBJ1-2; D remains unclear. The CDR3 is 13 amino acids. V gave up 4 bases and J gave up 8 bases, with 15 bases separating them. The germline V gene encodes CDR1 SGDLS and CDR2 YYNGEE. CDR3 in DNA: TGTGCCAGCAGCCCTAATCAGGTTCGAGGCTACACCTTC. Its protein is CASSPNQVRGYTF.

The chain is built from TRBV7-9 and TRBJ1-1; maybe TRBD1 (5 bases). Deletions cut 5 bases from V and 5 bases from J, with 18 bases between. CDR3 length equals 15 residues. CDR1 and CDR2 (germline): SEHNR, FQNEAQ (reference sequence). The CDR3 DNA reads TGTGCCAGCAGCCTGCCCCTCGGGAGGGGTACTGAAGCTTTCTTT. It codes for CASSLPLGRGTEAFF.

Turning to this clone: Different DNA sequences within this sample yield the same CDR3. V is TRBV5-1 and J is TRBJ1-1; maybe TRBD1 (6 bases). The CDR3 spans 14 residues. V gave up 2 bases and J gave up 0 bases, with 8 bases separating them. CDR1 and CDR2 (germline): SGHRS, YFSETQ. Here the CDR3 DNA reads TGCGCCAGCAGCTTAACAGGGTTGAACACTGAAGCTTTCTTT. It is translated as CASSLTGLNTEAFF. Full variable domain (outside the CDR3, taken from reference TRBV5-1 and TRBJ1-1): KAGVTQTPRYLIKTRGQQVTLSCSPISGHRSVSWYQQTPGQGLQFLFEYFSETQRNKGNFPGRFSGRQFSNSRSEMNVSTLELGDSALYLCASSLTGLNTEAFFGQGTRLTVV.

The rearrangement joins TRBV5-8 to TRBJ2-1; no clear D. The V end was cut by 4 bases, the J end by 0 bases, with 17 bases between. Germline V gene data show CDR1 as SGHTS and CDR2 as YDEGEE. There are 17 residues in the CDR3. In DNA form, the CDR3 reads TGTGCCAGCAGCGGTCACCGATATGACTCCTCCTACAATGAGCAGTTCTTC. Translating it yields CASSGHRYDSSYNEQFF.

CDR3 sequence (DNA): TGCGCCAGCAGCCAAGACTTGACGGGGAGCGAGAATGAAAAACTGTTTTTT. Its translation is CASSQDLTGSENEKLFF. The rearrangement uses TRBV4-3 and TRBJ1-4; unclear D gene. V gave up 0 bases and J gave up 5 bases, with 16 bases separating them. From germline, CDR1 is LGHNA and CDR2 YSLEER. The CDR3 has 17 residues.

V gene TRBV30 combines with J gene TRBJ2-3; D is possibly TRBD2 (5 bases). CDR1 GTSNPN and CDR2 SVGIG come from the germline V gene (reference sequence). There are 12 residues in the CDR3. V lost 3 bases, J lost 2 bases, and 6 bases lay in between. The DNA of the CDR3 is TGTGCCTGGAGGAGGGACACAGATACGCAGTATTTT. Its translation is CAWRRDTDTQYF.

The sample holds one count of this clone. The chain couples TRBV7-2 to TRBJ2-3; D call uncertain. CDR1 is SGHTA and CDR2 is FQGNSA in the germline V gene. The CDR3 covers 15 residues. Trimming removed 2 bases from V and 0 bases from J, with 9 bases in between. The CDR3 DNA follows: TGTGCCAGCAGCTTACAGGCCCGAAGCACAGATACGCAGTATTTT. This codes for CASSLQARSTDTQYF.

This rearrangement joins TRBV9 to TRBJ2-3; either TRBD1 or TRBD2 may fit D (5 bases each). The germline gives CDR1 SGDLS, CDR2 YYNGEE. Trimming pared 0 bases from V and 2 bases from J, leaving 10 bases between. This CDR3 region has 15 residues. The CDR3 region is CASSVDVGDTDTQYF. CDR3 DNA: TGTGCCAGCAGCGTAGATGTGGGGGACACAGATACGCAGTATTTT.

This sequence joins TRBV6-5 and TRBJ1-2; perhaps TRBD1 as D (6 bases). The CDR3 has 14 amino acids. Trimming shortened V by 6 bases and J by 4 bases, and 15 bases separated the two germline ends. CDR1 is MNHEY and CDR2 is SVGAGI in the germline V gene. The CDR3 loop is CASRLQGATYGYTF. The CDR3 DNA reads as TGTGCCAGCAGGCTACAGGGTGCCACCTATGGCTACACCTTC.

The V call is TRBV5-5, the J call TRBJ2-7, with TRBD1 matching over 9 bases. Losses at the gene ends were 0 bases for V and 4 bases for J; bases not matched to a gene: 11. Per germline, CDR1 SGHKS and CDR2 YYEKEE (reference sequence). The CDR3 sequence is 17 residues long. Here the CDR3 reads CASSLAQGATLAYEQYF. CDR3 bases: TGTGCCAGCAGCTTGGCACAGGGGGCGACCCTAGCGTACGAGCAGTACTTC.

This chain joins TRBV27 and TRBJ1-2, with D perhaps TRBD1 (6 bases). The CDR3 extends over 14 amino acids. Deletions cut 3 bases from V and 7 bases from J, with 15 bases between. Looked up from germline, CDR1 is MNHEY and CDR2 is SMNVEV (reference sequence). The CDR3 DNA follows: TGTGCCAGCAGTTTCCAAGACAGGCACGGTGGCTACACCTTC. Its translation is CASSFQDRHGGYTF.

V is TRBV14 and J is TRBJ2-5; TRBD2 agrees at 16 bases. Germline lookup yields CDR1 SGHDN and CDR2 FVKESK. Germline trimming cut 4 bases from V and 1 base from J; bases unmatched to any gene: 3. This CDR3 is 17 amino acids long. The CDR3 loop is CASSPGLAGGPQETQYF. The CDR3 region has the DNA TGTGCCAGCAGCCCGGGACTAGCGGGGGGGCCCCAAGAGACCCAGTACTTC.

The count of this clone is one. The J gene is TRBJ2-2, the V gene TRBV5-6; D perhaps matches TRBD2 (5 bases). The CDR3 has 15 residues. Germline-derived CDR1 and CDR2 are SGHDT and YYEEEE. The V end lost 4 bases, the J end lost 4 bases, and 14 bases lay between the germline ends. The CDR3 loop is CASSIGPRVTGELFF. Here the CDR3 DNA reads TGTGCCAGCAGCATTGGACCGCGGGTCACCGGGGAGCTGTTTTTT.

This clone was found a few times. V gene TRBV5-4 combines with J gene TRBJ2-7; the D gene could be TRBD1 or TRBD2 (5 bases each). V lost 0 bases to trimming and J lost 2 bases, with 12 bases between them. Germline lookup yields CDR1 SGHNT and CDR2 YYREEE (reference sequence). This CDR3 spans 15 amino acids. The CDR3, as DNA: TGTGCCAGCAGCTTGGCCGGGACGCCCGCCTACGAGCAGTACTTC. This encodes CASSLAGTPAYEQYF.

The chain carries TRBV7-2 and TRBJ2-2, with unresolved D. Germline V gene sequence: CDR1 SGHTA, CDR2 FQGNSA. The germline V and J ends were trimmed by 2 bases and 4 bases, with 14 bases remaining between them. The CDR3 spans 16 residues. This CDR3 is CASSLQLAGVTGELFF. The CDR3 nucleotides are TGTGCCAGCAGCTTACAGTTGGCAGGAGTCACCGGGGAGCTGTTTTTT.